The present entry profiles one TCR beta chain with its context. Its antigen remains unknown. The V gene's germline CDR1 is LNHDA and CDR2 SQIVND (reference sequence). With 7 bases clipped from V and 2 bases from J, the junction kept 12 bases outside the gene matches. This CDR3 comprises 19 residues. This sample was taken from a study of cytomegalovirus exposure and HLA in healthy donors. Study-level results: A missense variant in DCLRE1C was later tied to TCR beta V- and J-gene trimming. As was reported, the classifier diagnosed cytomegalovirus status with high specificity and sensitivity. In an earlier analysis, productive rearrangement rates for most beta V segments clustered near 87% or 30%. Immune exposure information comprised only CMV serostatus.

60 Vbeta and 13 Jbeta primers were used in PCR. Clones were sequenced by immunoSEQ multiplex PCR, and TCRdb holds only the in-frame ones, with some missing. The sample contains about 250,000 clones, over 90% of which appear only once. The J gene is TRBJ2-1, the V gene TRBV19; TRBD2 aligns across 15 bases. Sequencing was done on a sample of PBMCs. This clonotype was sampled from a girl aged 2-10 years in good health and CMV-seronegative. The CDR3 here is CASIGWGLAGGRTYNEQFF. CDR3 bases: TGTGCCAGTATTGGGTGGGGACTAGCGGGAGGCCGAACCTACAATGAGCAGTTCTTC.